Below, 23 T cell receptor beta chains from the same sample are listed, as sequenced in a study of cytomegalovirus exposure and HLA in healthy donors. The PCR used 60 Vbeta and 13 Jbeta primers. Repertoires were generated with immunoSEQ multiplex PCR, while TCRdb's copy carries only in-frame clones and drops some. The data hold approximately 160,000 clones, with roughly 74% observed a single time. Material for sequencing was PBMCs. These receptors were taken from a male donor in good health and CMV-seronegative.

The chain couples TRBV5-6 to TRBJ1-2; maybe TRBD1 (5 bases). Trimming took off 0 bases at V and 8 bases at J, with 11 bases between the two ends. Germline lookup yields CDR1 SGHDT and CDR2 YYEEEE. This CDR3 has 13 residues. The CDR3 sequence: CASSLEGIWGYTF. The CDR3 DNA sequence: TGTGCCAGCAGCTTGGAGGGGATTTGGGGCTACACCTTC.

This chain joins TRBV5-1 and TRBJ2-3; 8 bases align to TRBD2. Germline CDR1 reads SGHRS; CDR2 reads YFSETQ. The ends lost 6 bases at V and 0 bases at J; junction bases unmatched: 9. CDR3 length: 16 residues. CDR3 sequence: CASTLQAGASTDTQYF. The CDR3 nucleotides read TGCGCCAGCACCCTCCAAGCGGGGGCTAGCACAGATACGCAGTATTTT. Full variable domain (remainder filled in from reference TRBV5-1 and TRBJ2-3): KAGVTQTPRYLIKTRGQQVTLSCSPISGHRSVSWYQQTPGQGLQFLFEYFSETQRNKGNFPGRFSGRQFSNSRSEMNVSTLELGDSALYLCASTLQAGASTDTQYFGPGTRLTVL.

The chain recombines TRBV2 with TRBJ1-2; D is uncertain. The CDR3 runs 11 residues. Between the trimmed V and J ends, which lost 7 bases and 4 bases, there was a span of 7 bases. The germline V gene has CDR1 SNHLY and CDR2 FYNNEI. The chain's CDR3 is CASNYGYGYTF. The CDR3 DNA reads as TGTGCCAGCAACTACGGCTATGGCTACACCTTC.

The rearrangement joins TRBV5-4 to TRBJ2-7, with a tentative D call TRBD1 (6 bases). CDR1 and CDR2 (germline): SGHNT, YYREEE (reference sequence). This CDR3 is 13 amino acids long. V shed 2 bases and J shed 6 bases, with 12 bases lying between them. The CDR3 DNA follows: TGTGCCAGCAGCTTCAGGGGTGCGGGCGAGCAGTACTTC. Translated: CASSFRGAGEQYF.

The chain employs TRBV5-1 and TRBJ2-7, with 10 bases fitting TRBD2. V lost 0 bases, J lost 6 bases, and 6 bases stayed unmatched. The CDR3 extends over 15 amino acids. Per the germline V gene, CDR1 is SGHRS and CDR2 is YFSETQ. The CDR3 here is CASSLVRSGRAEQYF. Here the CDR3 DNA reads TGCGCCAGCAGCTTGGTTAGGAGCGGGAGGGCCGAGCAGTACTTC.

V usage is TRBV9 and J usage is TRBJ2-7; a weak D match, TRBD2 (5 bases). The CDR3 totals 14 residues. V lost 3 bases and J lost 7, with 17 bases in between. Germline V gene sequence: CDR1 SGDLS, CDR2 YYNGEE. The CDR3: CASSGGVVSGEQYF. CDR3 sequence (DNA): TGTGCCAGCAGCGGAGGTGTGGTCTCGGGGGAGCAGTACTTC.

This chain uses TRBV5-1 with TRBJ2-7; 11 bases fit TRBD1. The CDR3 is 15 residues long. CDR1 SGHRS and CDR2 YFSETQ come from the germline V gene. Trimming cost V 5 bases and J 3 bases; bases outside gene matches: 7. The CDR3 protein is CASRTSGTGGYEQYF. CDR3 nucleotides: TGCGCCAGCAGGACCTCCGGGACAGGGGGCTACGAGCAGTACTTC.

The chain uses TRBV4-2 and TRBJ1-5; D perhaps matches TRBD1 (5 bases). The CDR3 has 15 amino acids. Germline V lookup: CDR1 LGHNA, CDR2 YNFKEQ. The V end lost 0 bases, the J end lost 8 bases, and 14 bases lay between the germline ends. The CDR3 sequence: CASSQDWQGREPQHF. DNA of the CDR3: TGTGCCAGCAGCCAAGATTGGCAGGGAAGGGAGCCCCAGCATTTT.

The V and J genes are TRBV6-4 and TRBJ1-5, with 7 bases fitting TRBD1. Trimming took 3 bases from V and 6 from J; bases not matched to a gene: 8. This CDR3 is 15 amino acids long. Germline V gene lookup returns CDR1 MRHNA and CDR2 SNTAGT. The CDR3 coding sequence is TGTGCCAGCAGTGATCAAGGGGGCTGGGGTCAGCCCCAGCATTTT. Translation gives CASSDQGGWGQPQHF.

The V and J genes are TRBV7-8 and TRBJ2-7; 13 bases map to TRBD2. Germline-derived CDR1 and CDR2 are SGHVS and FQNEAQ. The CDR3 runs 18 residues. The J segment lost 5 bases and the V segment lost 5 bases, leaving 15 bases of the junction unmatched. CDR3 sequence (DNA): TGTGCCAGCAGCCCCGGACTAGCGGGAGCAGTTAGTCCCAACGAGCAGTACTTC. It translates to CASSPGLAGAVSPNEQYF.

The V and J genes are TRBV7-9 and TRBJ1-2, with D possibly being TRBD1 (6 bases). This CDR3 contains 13 residues. Germline CDR1 and CDR2: SEHNR and FQNEAQ (reference sequence). Deletions cut 3 bases from V and 2 bases from J, with 7 bases between. The CDR3 coding sequence is TGTGCCAGCAGCTTCGGACAGAACTATGGCTACACCTTC. It is translated as CASSFGQNYGYTF.

This clone was seen only a few times. This chain connects TRBV7-9 to TRBJ1-4, with 8 bases that match TRBD1. The CDR3 length is 15 residues. Trimming removed 0 bases from V and 10 bases from J; junction bases left unmatched: 7. Germline CDR1 reads SEHNR; CDR2 reads FQNEAQ (reference sequence). The DNA of the CDR3 is TGTGCCAGCAGCTTAGCGGGACAGGAGGGCCGAAAACTGTTTTTT. Translated, it gives CASSLAGQEGRKLFF.

This clone was picked up a small number of times. The chain links TRBV18 to TRBJ1-4; the match to TRBD1 covers 9 bases. The length of the CDR3 is 14 residues. The trim removed 5 bases at V and 8 bases at J, leaving 6 bases unmatched. Germline V CDR1 and CDR2: KGHSH, LQKENI. The CDR3 reads CASSTTGGGEKLFF. DNA for the CDR3: TGTGCCAGCTCAACGACAGGGGGAGGCGAAAAACTGTTTTTT.

The chain carries TRBV2 and TRBJ2-7; 8 positions match TRBD2. The CDR3 spans 16 residues. CDR1 is SNHLY, CDR2 FYNNEI, per germline. V lost 5 bases and J lost 4; bases outside the gene matches: 13. DNA of the CDR3: TGTGCCAGCAGTTCACCGGGGGGGGCTAAAAGTTACGAGCAGTACTTC. This gives the protein CASSSPGGAKSYEQYF.

The rearrangement links TRBV5-1 to TRBJ2-2; 7 bases fit TRBD2. Germline V lookup: CDR1 SGHRS, CDR2 YFSETQ. This CDR3 comprises 13 residues. With 5 bases clipped from V and 6 bases from J, the junction kept 4 bases outside the gene matches. The CDR3 region has the DNA TGCGCCAGCAGTCCCGGGAGGTCCGGGGAGCTGTTTTTT. Protein: CASSPGRSGELFF.

V gene TRBV28 combines with J gene TRBJ1-1; 7 bases fit TRBD1. The CDR3 has 18 amino acids. Germline-derived CDR1 and CDR2 are MDHEN and SYDVKM. V dropped 3 bases and J dropped 1; count of bases not matched to a gene: 14. Here the CDR3 reads CASSFTAPGQIKNTEAFF. The CDR3 DNA reads TGTGCCAGCAGTTTTACTGCCCCGGGACAGATTAAGAACACTGAAGCTTTCTTT.

The J gene is TRBJ1-2, the V gene TRBV2; weak D call: TRBD1 (5 bases). This CDR3 is 11 amino acids long. V shed 5 bases and J shed 8 bases, with 9 bases lying between them. Germline V lookup: CDR1 SNHLY, CDR2 FYNNEI. CDR3 sequence reads: CASSPGQGYTF. In DNA, the CDR3 is TGTGCCAGCAGTCCCGGACAAGGCTACACCTTC.

This clone was counted only a few times. V is TRBV6-5 and J is TRBJ2-3, with TRBD2 identical over 12 bases. The CDR3 runs to 16 residues. The J segment lost 2 bases and the V segment lost 4 bases, leaving 4 bases of the junction unmatched. Germline V gene lookup returns CDR1 MNHEY and CDR2 SVGAGI. The CDR3 nucleotides are TGTGCCAGCAGTTCAGCTAGCGGGAGGGACACAGATACGCAGTATTTT. Its protein is CASSSASGRDTDTQYF.

This clone occurred once. This chain links TRBV7-8 with TRBJ2-5, with TRBD2 matching over 7 bases. The V gene end was trimmed by 3 bases and the J gene end by 5 bases; junction bases not matched to a gene: 6. Germline values: CDR1 SGHVS, CDR2 FQNEAQ. The CDR3 contains 14 residues. The CDR3: CASSLGGSRETQYF. CDR3 sequence (DNA): TGTGCCAGCAGCTTGGGAGGGAGTAGGGAGACCCAGTACTTC. The full variable domain, its missing parts supplied by reference TRBV7-8 and TRBJ2-5, is GAGVSQSPRYKVAKRGQDVALRCDPISGHVSLFWYQQALGQGPEFLTYFQNEAQLDKSGLPSDRFFAERPEGSVSTLKIQRTQQEDSAVYLCASSLGGSRETQYFGPGTRLLVL.

V usage is TRBV5-1 and J usage is TRBJ1-3, with D uncertain. V lost 2 bases and J lost 3, with 15 bases in between. The CDR3 is 16 amino acids. Germline V CDR1 and CDR2: SGHRS, YFSETQ. CDR3 nucleotides: TGCGCCAGCAGCTTCCGAGGGAGGGAGAATGGAAACACCATATATTTT. The encoded protein is CASSFRGRENGNTIYF. Variable domain in full (rest from reference TRBV5-1 and TRBJ1-3): KAGVTQTPRYLIKTRGQQVTLSCSPISGHRSVSWYQQTPGQGLQFLFEYFSETQRNKGNFPGRFSGRQFSNSRSEMNVSTLELGDSALYLCASSFRGRENGNTIYFGEGSWLTVV.

The chain has TRBV5-6 and TRBJ2-7; 8 nucleotides line up with TRBD1. Germline V gene data show CDR1 as SGHDT and CDR2 as YYEEEE. The junction had 7 bases not matched to a gene; V was cut back by 7 bases and J by 7 bases. The CDR3 sequence is 12 residues long. This CDR3 reads CASGRTGGEQYF. CDR3 sequence (DNA): TGTGCCAGCGGCCGTACAGGGGGAGAGCAGTACTTC.

The chain employs TRBV4-1 and TRBJ2-1; the match to TRBD2 covers 8 bases. The CDR3 covers 19 residues. Trimming removed 0 bases from V and 2 bases from J; junction bases left unmatched: 12. Looked up from germline, CDR1 is MGHRA and CDR2 is YSYEKL. The CDR3 sequence: CASSQDTDASGSAYNEQFF. The CDR3 nucleotides are TGCGCCAGCAGCCAAGATACGGATGCTAGCGGGTCGGCCTACAATGAGCAGTTCTTC.

DNA of the CDR3: TGTGCTAGTGGTCCTTCGGGCTATAATTCACCCCTCCACTTT. Translated: CASGPSGYNSPLHF. The chain joins TRBV12-5 to TRBJ1-6; D is ambiguous. The CDR3 is made up of 14 amino acids. Deletions cut 5 bases from V and 3 bases from J, with 8 bases between. Germline CDR1 LGHNT, CDR2 FRNRAP. Full variable domain (missing parts from reference TRBV12-5 and TRBJ1-6): DARVTQTPRHKVTEMGQEVTMRCQPILGHNTVFWYRQTMMQGLELLAYFRNRAPLDDSGMPKDRFSAEMPDATLATLKIQPSEPRDSAVYFCASGPSGYNSPLHFGNGTRLTVT.